This T cell receptor (beta chain) appears in the sequencing data of a study of cytomegalovirus exposure and HLA in healthy donors. In regard to this clone: Its matching antigen is unknown.

A multiplex PCR was run with 60 Vbeta primers and 13 Jbeta primers. TCRdb keeps only in-frame clones here, not all; method: immunoSEQ multiplex PCR. The table records 50,000 to 65,000 clones, over 60% of them present only once. CDR1 is SEHNR and CDR2 is FQNEAQ in the germline V gene (reference sequence). J was trimmed by 0 bases and V by 4 bases; bases with no gene match: 4. The CDR3 loop spans 15 amino acids. Study outcomes and limitations: CMV serostatus was the sole immune exposure data available. In an earlier analysis, in around 590 donors, most V segments appeared productive either ~87% or ~30% of the time. Reportedly, cytomegalovirus status was diagnosed with high sensitivity and specificity.

Sequenced material: PBMCs. This clonotype was obtained from a man aged 50-60 years in good health and CMV-seropositive. The chain links TRBV7-9 to TRBJ2-5, with TRBD1 matching 8 bases. In DNA, the CDR3 is TGTGCCAGCAGCTCGGACAGGGCGTACCAAGAGACCCAGTACTTC. It yields the protein CASSSDRAYQETQYF.